Described below is a single T cell receptor beta chain sequence and its context. The target antigen is unknown. CDR3 length: 13 residues. V lost 7 bases and J 3 bases, leaving 9 bases between the germline ends. From germline, CDR1 is ENHRY and CDR2 SYGVKD. This specimen comes from a study of cytomegalovirus exposure and HLA in healthy donors. The study, taken as a whole, reports: Later analysis associated a missense DCLRE1C variant with TCR beta V- and J-gene trimming. Cytomegalovirus association was listed for 170 or so TCR beta chains.

PCR amplification relied on 60 Vbeta primers (plus 13 Jbeta primers). Sequenced by immunoSEQ multiplex PCR; TCRdb stores in-frame clones only, minus some. The top ten hold under 2.5% of the sample, which has approximately 110,000 clones, around 81% seen once. The V and J genes are TRBV10-3 and TRBJ2-2, with TRBD2 as a possible D gene (6 bases). The sequencing sample was made of PBMCs. The receptor was isolated from a woman in her thirties in good health and CMV-seronegative. The CDR3: CAIMRGDTGELFF. CDR3 bases: TGTGCCATCATGCGGGGAGACACCGGGGAGCTGTTTTTT.